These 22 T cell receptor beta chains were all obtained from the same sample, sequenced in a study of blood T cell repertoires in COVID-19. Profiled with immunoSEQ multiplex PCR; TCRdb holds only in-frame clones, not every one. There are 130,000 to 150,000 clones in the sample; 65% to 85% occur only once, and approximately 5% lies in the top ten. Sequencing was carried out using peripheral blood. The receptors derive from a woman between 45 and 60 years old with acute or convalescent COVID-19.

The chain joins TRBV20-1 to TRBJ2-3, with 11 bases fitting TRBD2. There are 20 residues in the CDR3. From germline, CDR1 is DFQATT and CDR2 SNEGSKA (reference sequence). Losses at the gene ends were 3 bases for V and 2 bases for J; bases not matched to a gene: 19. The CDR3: CSASPVLAFLAGGNTDTQYF. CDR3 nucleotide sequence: TGCAGTGCTAGTCCAGTTTTAGCATTCCTAGCGGGGGGAAACACAGATACGCAGTATTTT.

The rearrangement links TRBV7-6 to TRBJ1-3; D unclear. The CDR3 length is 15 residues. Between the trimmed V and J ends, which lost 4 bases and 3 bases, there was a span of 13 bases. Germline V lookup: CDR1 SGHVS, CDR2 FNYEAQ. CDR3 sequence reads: CASSSPGRGGNTIYF. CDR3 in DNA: TGTGCCAGCAGCTCACCCGGCCGGGGTGGAAACACCATATATTTT.

CDR3 loop: CASSTGQNTGELFF. DNA for the CDR3: TGTGCCAGCAGCACGGGACAGAACACCGGGGAGCTGTTTTTT. The chain recombines TRBV7-2 with TRBJ2-2; a possible D gene is TRBD1 (6 bases). This CDR3 region has 14 residues. Trimming took 5 bases from V and 1 from J, leaving 8 bases between them. Germline lookup yields CDR1 SGHTA and CDR2 FQGNSA.

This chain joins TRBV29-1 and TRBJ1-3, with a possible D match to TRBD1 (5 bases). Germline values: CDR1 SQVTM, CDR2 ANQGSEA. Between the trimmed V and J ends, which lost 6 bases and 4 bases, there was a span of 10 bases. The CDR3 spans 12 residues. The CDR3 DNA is TGCAGCGTAGGGGTCGGGGGAAACACCATATATTTT. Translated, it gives CSVGVGGNTIYF.

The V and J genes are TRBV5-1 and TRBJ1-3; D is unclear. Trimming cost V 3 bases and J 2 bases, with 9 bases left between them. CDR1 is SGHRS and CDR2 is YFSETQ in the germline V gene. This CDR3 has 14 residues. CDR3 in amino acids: CASSSTGTGNTIYF. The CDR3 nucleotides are TGCGCCAGCAGCTCCACCGGGACTGGAAACACCATATATTTT.

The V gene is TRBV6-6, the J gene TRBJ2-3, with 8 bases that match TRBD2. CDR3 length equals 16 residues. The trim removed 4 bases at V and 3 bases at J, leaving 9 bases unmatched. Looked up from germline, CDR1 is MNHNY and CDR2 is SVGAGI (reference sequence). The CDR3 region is CASSSPGLGMTDTQYF. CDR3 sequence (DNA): TGTGCCAGCAGTTCGCCGGGACTAGGAATGACAGATACGCAGTATTTT.

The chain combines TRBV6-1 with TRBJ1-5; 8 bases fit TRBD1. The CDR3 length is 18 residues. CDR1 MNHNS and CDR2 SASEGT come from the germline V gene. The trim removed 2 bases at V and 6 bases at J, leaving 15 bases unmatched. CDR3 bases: TGTGCCAGCAGTGAAAAGGGGGTGGGGACAGGAGGCGGTCAGCCCCAGCATTTT. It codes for CASSEKGVGTGGGQPQHF.

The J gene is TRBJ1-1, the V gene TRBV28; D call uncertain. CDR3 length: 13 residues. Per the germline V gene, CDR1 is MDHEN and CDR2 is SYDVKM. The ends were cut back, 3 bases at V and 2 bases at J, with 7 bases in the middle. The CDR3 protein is CASSFSFNTEAFF. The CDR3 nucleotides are TGTGCCAGCAGTTTTTCCTTTAACACTGAAGCTTTCTTT.

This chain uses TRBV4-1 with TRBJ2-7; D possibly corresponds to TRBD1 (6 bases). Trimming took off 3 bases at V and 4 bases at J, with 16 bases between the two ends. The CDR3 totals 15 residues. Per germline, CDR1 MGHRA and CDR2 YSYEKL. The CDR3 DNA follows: TGCGCCAGCAGCCAGGGCATAACAGGGCCTTACGAGCAGTACTTC. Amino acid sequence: CASSQGITGPYEQYF.

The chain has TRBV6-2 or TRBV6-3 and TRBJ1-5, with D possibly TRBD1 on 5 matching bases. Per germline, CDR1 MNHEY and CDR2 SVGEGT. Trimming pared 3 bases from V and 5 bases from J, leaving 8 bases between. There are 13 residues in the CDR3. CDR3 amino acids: CASSYAGDQPQHF. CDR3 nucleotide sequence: TGTGCCAGCAGTTATGCGGGGGATCAGCCCCAGCATTTT.

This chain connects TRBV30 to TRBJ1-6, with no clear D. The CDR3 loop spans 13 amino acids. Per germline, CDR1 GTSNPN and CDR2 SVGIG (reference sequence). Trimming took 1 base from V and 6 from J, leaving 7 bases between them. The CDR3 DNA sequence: TGTGCCTGGAGTGGGGCAGCTAATTCACCCCTCCACTTT. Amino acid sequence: CAWSGAANSPLHF.

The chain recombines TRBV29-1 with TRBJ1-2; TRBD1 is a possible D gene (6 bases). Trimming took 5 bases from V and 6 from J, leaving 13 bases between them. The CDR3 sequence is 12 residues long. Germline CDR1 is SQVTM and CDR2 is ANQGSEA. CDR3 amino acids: CSVKITGNGYTF. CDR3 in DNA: TGCAGCGTTAAAATCACAGGGAATGGCTACACCTTC.

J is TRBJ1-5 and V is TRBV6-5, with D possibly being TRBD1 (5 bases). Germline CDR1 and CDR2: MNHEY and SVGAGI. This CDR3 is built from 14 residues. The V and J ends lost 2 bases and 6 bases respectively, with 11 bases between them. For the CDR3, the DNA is TGTGCCAGCAGTTACAAGCAGGGAGGTCAGCCCCAGCATTTT. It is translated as CASSYKQGGQPQHF.

CDR3 sequence: CASSLFGPDSPLHF. As DNA, the CDR3 is TGTGCCAGCAGCTTATTTGGGCCGGATTCACCCCTCCACTTT. This sequence joins TRBV7-9 and TRBJ1-6, with D uncertain. Trimming removed 2 bases from V and 8 bases from J, with 10 bases in between. The CDR3 length is 14 residues. The germline gives CDR1 SEHNR, CDR2 FQNEAQ (reference sequence).

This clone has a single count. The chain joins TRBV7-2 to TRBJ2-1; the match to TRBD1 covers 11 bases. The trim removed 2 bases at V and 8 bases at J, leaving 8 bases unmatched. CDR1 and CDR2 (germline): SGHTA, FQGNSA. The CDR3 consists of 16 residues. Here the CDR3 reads CASSLYQAGQGDEQFF. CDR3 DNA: TGTGCCAGCAGCTTATATCAAGCGGGACAGGGGGATGAGCAGTTCTTC.

CDR3 DNA sequence: TGTGCCAGCAGCCGGTTTAGGGGGATAGGTGAAGCTTTCTTT. Its protein is CASSRFRGIGEAFF. The J gene is TRBJ1-1, the V gene TRBV11-1, with D perhaps TRBD1 (6 bases). The germline V and J ends were trimmed by 5 bases and 7 bases, with 17 bases remaining between them. Germline V gene data show CDR1 as SGHAT and CDR2 as FQDESV (reference sequence). This CDR3 is 14 amino acids long. Combining the CDR3 with reference TRBV11-1 and TRBJ1-1 gives the whole variable domain EAEVAQSPRYKITEKSQAVAFWCDPISGHATLYWYRQILGQGPELLVQFQDESVVDDSQLPKDRFSAERLKGVDSTLKIQPAELGDSAMYLCASSRFRGIGEAFFGQGTRLTVV.

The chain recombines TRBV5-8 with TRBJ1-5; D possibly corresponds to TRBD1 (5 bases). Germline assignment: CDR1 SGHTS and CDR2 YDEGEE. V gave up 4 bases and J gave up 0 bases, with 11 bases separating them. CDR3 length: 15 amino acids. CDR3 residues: CASSPTGGSNQPQHF. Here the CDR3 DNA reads TGTGCCAGCAGCCCAACAGGTGGTAGCAATCAGCCCCAGCATTTT. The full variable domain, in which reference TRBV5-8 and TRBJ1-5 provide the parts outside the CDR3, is EAGVTQSPTHLIKTRGQQATLRCSPISGHTSVYWYQQALGLGLQFLLWYDEGEERNRGNFPPRFSGRQFPNYSSELNVNALELEDSALYLCASSPTGGSNQPQHFGDGTRLSIL.

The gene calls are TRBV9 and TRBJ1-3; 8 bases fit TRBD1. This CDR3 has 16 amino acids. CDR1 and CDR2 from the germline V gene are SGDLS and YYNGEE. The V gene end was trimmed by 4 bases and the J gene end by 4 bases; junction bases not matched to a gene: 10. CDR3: CASSTTDRVVGNTIYF. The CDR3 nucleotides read TGTGCCAGCAGCACAACGGACAGGGTAGTAGGAAACACCATATATTTT.

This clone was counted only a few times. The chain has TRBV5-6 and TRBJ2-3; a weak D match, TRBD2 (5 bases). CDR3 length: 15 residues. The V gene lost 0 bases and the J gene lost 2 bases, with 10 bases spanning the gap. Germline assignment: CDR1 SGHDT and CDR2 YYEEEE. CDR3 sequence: CASSLAGNPTDTQYF. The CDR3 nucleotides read TGTGCCAGCAGCTTGGCGGGGAACCCCACAGATACGCAGTATTTT.

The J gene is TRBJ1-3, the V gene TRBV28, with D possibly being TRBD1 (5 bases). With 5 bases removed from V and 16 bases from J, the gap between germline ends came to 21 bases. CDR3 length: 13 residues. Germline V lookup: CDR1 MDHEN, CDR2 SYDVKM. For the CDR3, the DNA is TGTGCCAGCAGTCAAAATCCGGCGGGGCGGACGTATTTT. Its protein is CASSQNPAGRTYF.

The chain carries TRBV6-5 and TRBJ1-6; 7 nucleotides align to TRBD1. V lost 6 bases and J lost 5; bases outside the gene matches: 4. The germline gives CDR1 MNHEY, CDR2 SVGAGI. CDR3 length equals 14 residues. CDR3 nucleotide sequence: TGTGCCAGCAGGATCGACAGGGATAATTCACCCCTCCACTTT. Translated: CASRIDRDNSPLHF.

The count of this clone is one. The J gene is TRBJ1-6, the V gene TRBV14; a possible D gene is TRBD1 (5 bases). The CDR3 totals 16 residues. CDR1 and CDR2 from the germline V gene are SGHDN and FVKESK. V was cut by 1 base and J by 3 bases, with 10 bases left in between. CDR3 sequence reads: CASSQAQGGYNSPLHF. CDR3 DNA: TGTGCCAGCAGCCAAGCGCAGGGAGGCTATAATTCACCCCTCCACTTT.